This entry lists 25 T cell receptor beta chains sequenced from one sample in a study of regulatory T cells in long-lasting Graves disease. Arm-PCR of CDR3 regions and iRepertoire HTBI primers were the basis on which TCR beta libraries were built. TCRdb re-analysed the multiplex PCR reads in MiXCR, keeping a single row per CDR3 protein. The sample consists of under 450,000 distinct CDR3 sequences, less than 30% of them appearing once. Time point defined: persistent/refractory GD, antithyroid drugs over 5 years with positive TRAb. Extracted RNA from PBMCs served as the source of the TCR library. Sequencing was performed on peripheral blood mononuclear cells (PBMCs), taken when the disease was refractory, from a patient treated with antithyroid drugs. The receptors stem from a woman aged 35 to 49 with Graves disease.

Many counts were recorded for this clonotype. This chain uses TRBV20-1 with TRBJ2-7; D is possibly TRBD2 (6 bases). Germline lookup yields CDR1 DFQATT and CDR2 SNEGSKA (reference sequence). Between the trimmed V and J ends, which lost 4 bases and 6 bases, there was a span of 16 bases. The CDR3 is 13 residues long. The DNA for the CDR3 is TGCAGTGCTAACGCCAGGACTAAACGCGAGCAGTACTTC. Its protein product is CSANARTKREQYF.

The chain carries TRBV10-2 and TRBJ2-2; 11 bases align to TRBD2. The germline V gene encodes CDR1 WSHSY and CDR2 SAAADI. The CDR3 contains 16 residues. V shed 1 base, J shed 5 bases, and the junction held 3 bases outside the gene matches. The CDR3 protein is CASSELAGGWTGELFF. The CDR3 DNA reads as TGCGCCAGCAGTGAGTTAGCGGGAGGGTGGACCGGGGAGCTGTTTTTT.

There are a few counts of this clonotype. V usage is TRBV20-1 and J usage is TRBJ1-5; the match to TRBD1 covers 7 bases. Germline loops: CDR1 DFQATT, CDR2 SNEGSKA (reference sequence). This CDR3 is 16 amino acids long. The V gene end was trimmed by 2 bases and the J gene end by 2 bases; junction bases not matched to a gene: 9. The CDR3 bases are TGCAGTGCTAGAACCCCCAACAGGGGAGGCAATCAGCCCCAGCATTTT. This encodes CSARTPNRGGNQPQHF.

This clonotype came up a few times. Here the CDR3 reads CASSDRREGRETQYF. DNA of the CDR3: TGCGCCAGCAGTGATCGGCGGGAGGGCCGGGAGACCCAGTACTTC. The chain uses TRBV10-1 and TRBJ2-5, with 9 nucleotides matching TRBD2. The CDR3 spans 15 residues. In germline, CDR1 is WNHNN, CDR2 SYGVQD (reference sequence). Germline trimming cut 3 bases from V and 5 bases from J; bases unmatched to any gene: 7.

In this sample, this clonotype turned up many times. The chain employs TRBV11-2 and TRBJ2-5; the D gene is possibly TRBD2 (6 bases). Germline lookup yields CDR1 SGHAT and CDR2 FQNNGV. This CDR3 is built from 13 residues. Trimming removed 5 bases at V and 4 bases at J, with 11 bases between. This chain's CDR3 is CASSPGGVETQYF. The DNA for the CDR3 is TGTGCCAGCAGCCCCGGGGGTGTAGAGACCCAGTACTTC.

The chain joins TRBV5-8 to TRBJ1-2; tentative D call: TRBD1 (5 bases). The CDR3 totals 12 residues. The germline V gene encodes CDR1 SGHTS and CDR2 YDEGEE. With 0 bases removed from V and 8 bases from J, the gap between germline ends came to 8 bases. The chain's CDR3 is CASSLEGVGYTF. The DNA of the CDR3 is TGTGCCAGCAGCTTGGAAGGGGTCGGCTACACCTTC. Full variable domain (remainder filled in from reference TRBV5-8 and TRBJ1-2): EAGVTQSPTHLIKTRGQQATLRCSPISGHTSVYWYQQALGLGLQFLLWYDEGEERNRGNFPPRFSGRQFPNYSSELNVNALELEDSALYLCASSLEGVGYTFGSGTRLTVV.

The chain uses TRBV5-4 and TRBJ2-2; possible D gene TRBD1, 5 bases. The V gene lost 4 bases and the J gene lost 5 bases, with 9 bases spanning the gap. The germline V gene has CDR1 SGHNT and CDR2 YYREEE (reference sequence). This CDR3 is 13 amino acids long. The CDR3 nucleotides are TGTGCCAGCAGCAAGGCAGGGACCGGGGAGCTGTTTTTT. Its translation: CASSKAGTGELFF.

The chain links TRBV11-2 to TRBJ2-3; the D gene is possibly TRBD2 (7 bases). With 1 base removed from V and 6 bases from J, the gap between germline ends came to 17 bases. This CDR3 comprises 16 residues. Germline assignment: CDR1 SGHAT and CDR2 FQNNGV. CDR3 in DNA: TGTGCCAGCAGCTTAGTTGGGGGGGCGACCGTGGATACGCAGTATTTT. It translates to CASSLVGGATVDTQYF.

This clonotype has at least ten counts. This chain links TRBV7-2 with TRBJ1-1; possible D gene TRBD1, 5 bases. Germline V gene lookup returns CDR1 SGHTA and CDR2 FQGNSA. The V and J ends lost 1 base and 8 bases respectively, with 8 bases between them. CDR3 size: 12 residues. The CDR3 nucleotides read TGTGCCAGCAGCTTAGAGTACAGGGAAGCTTTCTTT. The encoded protein is CASSLEYREAFF.

V gene TRBV5-4 combines with J gene TRBJ1-1; D remains ambiguous. There are 11 residues in the CDR3. Trimming removed 1 base from V and 6 bases from J, with 4 bases in between. The germline gives CDR1 SGHNT, CDR2 YYREEE (reference sequence). This CDR3 is CASSLMSEAFF. CDR3 in DNA: TGTGCCAGCAGCTTGATGTCTGAAGCTTTCTTT.

This clonotype was found many times. The V call is TRBV2, the J call TRBJ2-7, with 7 nucleotides matching TRBD2. The CDR3 covers 16 residues. CDR1 is SNHLY and CDR2 is FYNNEI in the germline V gene. J was trimmed by 1 base and V by 7 bases; bases with no gene match: 13. CDR3: CASTPFGGGGSYEQYF. The CDR3, as DNA: TGTGCCAGCACACCCTTTGGGGGGGGAGGTTCCTACGAGCAGTACTTC.

The J gene is TRBJ1-1, the V gene TRBV4-1, with D maybe TRBD1 (6 bases). CDR1 is MGHRA and CDR2 is YSYEKL in the germline V gene. Trimming shortened V by 2 bases and J by 1 base, and 11 bases separated the two germline ends. This CDR3 comprises 15 residues. This chain's CDR3 is CASSQTGQRNTEAFF. CDR3 DNA: TGCGCCAGCAGCCAAACCGGACAGCGGAACACTGAAGCTTTCTTT.

This clonotype showed up just a few times. The chain employs TRBV4-1 and TRBJ1-2, with D uncertain. Germline V gives CDR1 MGHRA, CDR2 YSYEKL. Deletions cut 1 base from V and 5 bases from J, with 17 bases between. The CDR3 sequence is 16 residues long. The CDR3 loop reads CASSQVVPVKPYGYTF. The DNA for the CDR3 is TGCGCCAGCAGCCAAGTTGTGCCCGTTAAGCCTTATGGCTACACCTTC.

V is TRBV12-3 or TRBV12-4 and J is TRBJ1-1; D possibly corresponds to TRBD1 (5 bases). The germline V and J ends were trimmed by 4 bases and 0 bases, with 15 bases remaining between them. This CDR3 has 16 residues. The CDR3 DNA reads as TGTGCCAGCAGTTCTAGGGGCGCCCCTTTGAACACTGAAGCTTTCTTT. As protein: CASSSRGAPLNTEAFF.

Notes on this clonotype: A much more abundant neighbour one base away suggests this may be a read error. V is TRBV12-3 or TRBV12-4 and J is TRBJ1-6; D not certain. CDR3 length: 13 amino acids. The CDR3 bases are TGTGCCGGCAGTTTAGCTGGGATGACACCCCTCCACTTT. This sequence encodes CAGSLAGMTPLHF.

This chain links TRBV7-6 with TRBJ1-1, with D hard to call. Between the trimmed V and J ends, which lost 7 bases and 1 base, there was a span of 10 bases. Germline CDR1 is SGHVS and CDR2 is FNYEAQ. CDR3 length: 13 amino acids. The CDR3 reads CASTNRPNTEAFF. DNA for the CDR3: TGTGCCAGCACCAATCGGCCGAACACTGAAGCTTTCTTT. Full variable domain (outside the CDR3, taken from reference TRBV7-6 and TRBJ1-1): GAGVSQSPRYKVTKRGQDVALRCDPISGHVSLYWYRQALGQGPEFLTYFNYEAQQDKSGLPNDRFSAERPEGSISTLTIQRTEQRDSAMYRCASTNRPNTEAFFGQGTRLTVV.

The CDR3 sequence is CASTRQGANTEAFF. For the CDR3, the DNA is TGTGCCAGCACAAGACAGGGGGCGAACACTGAAGCTTTCTTT. The genes are TRBV2 and TRBJ1-1, with TRBD1 identical over 10 bases. CDR1 is SNHLY, CDR2 FYNNEI, per germline. Losses at the gene ends were 7 bases for V and 1 base for J; bases not matched to a gene: 3. The CDR3 extends over 14 amino acids. Variable domain in full (rest from reference TRBV2 and TRBJ1-1): EPEVTQTPSHQVTQMGQEVILRCVPISNHLYFYWYRQILGQKVEFLVSFYNNEISEKSEIFDDQFSVERPDGSNFTLKIRSTKLEDSAMYFCASTRQGANTEAFFGQGTRLTVV.

This clonotype has just a few counts. The rearrangement links TRBV28 to TRBJ2-7; 9 bases align to TRBD1. This CDR3 is built from 17 residues. V was clipped by 4 bases and J by 4 bases; unmatched bases: 14. Per the germline V gene, CDR1 is MDHEN and CDR2 is SYDVKM. In DNA, the CDR3 is TGTGCCAGCAGTTCCCCAATCGGACAGGGGAGGAGGTACGAGCAGTACTTC. Its protein product is CASSSPIGQGRRYEQYF.

The chain employs TRBV28 and TRBJ1-4, with D unclear. This CDR3 region has 13 residues. Between the trimmed V and J ends, which lost 5 bases and 7 bases, there was a span of 11 bases. Germline CDR1 MDHEN, CDR2 SYDVKM. The CDR3 protein is CASSAEIAEKLFF. The DNA of the CDR3 is TGTGCCAGCAGTGCTGAGATTGCTGAAAAACTGTTTTTT.

This chain uses TRBV28 with TRBJ1-5; possible D gene TRBD1, 5 bases. The V end was cut by 8 bases, the J end by 7 bases, with 24 bases between. The CDR3 is 16 residues long. Germline loops: CDR1 MDHEN, CDR2 SYDVKM. The chain's CDR3 is CASESYPGAGKQPQHF. The CDR3 region has the DNA TGTGCCAGCGAATCCTACCCTGGGGCAGGGAAGCAGCCCCAGCATTTT.

This clonotype was seen ten or more times. This chain joins TRBV28 and TRBJ1-6; D unclear. V lost 5 bases to trimming and J lost 4 bases, with 6 bases between them. The CDR3 covers 13 residues. Per the germline V gene, CDR1 is MDHEN and CDR2 is SYDVKM. The CDR3 region has the DNA TGTGCCAGCAGTCTCCCGTATAATTCACCCCTCCACTTT. This codes for CASSLPYNSPLHF.

This clonotype has only a few counts. The V gene is TRBV20-1, the J gene TRBJ2-3, with 10 bases that match TRBD2. The length of the CDR3 is 13 residues. The V gene's germline CDR1 is DFQATT and CDR2 SNEGSKA (reference sequence). After removal of 7 bases from V and 8 bases from J, the junction contained 9 bases not matched to a gene. The CDR3 region has the DNA TGCAGTGTGGGAGGGACTAGCGAGATTACGCAGTATTTT. It yields the protein CSVGGTSEITQYF.

Turning to this clonotype: Given a much more abundant clone one base away, this may be a read error. J is TRBJ1-3 and V is TRBV7-3, with D unresolved. CDR1 is SGHTA, CDR2 FQGTGA, per germline. This CDR3 has 15 residues. CDR3 coding DNA: TGTGCCAACAGCCAAAACCCCAGCTCTGGAAACACCATATATTTT. Residues: CANSQNPSSGNTIYF.

This clonotype was counted at least ten times. The chain is built from TRBV2 and TRBJ2-2, with D perhaps TRBD1 or TRBD2 (5 bases each). Germline-derived CDR1 and CDR2 are SNHLY and FYNNEI. V lost 5 bases and J 4 bases, leaving 23 bases between the germline ends. The CDR3 length is 18 residues. CDR3 in amino acids: CASSHSVWDLRPTGELFF. CDR3 nucleotide sequence: TGTGCCAGCAGTCATAGCGTCTGGGACCTCCGGCCCACCGGGGAGCTGTTTTTT. The whole variable domain, filled in from reference TRBV2 and TRBJ2-2, reads EPEVTQTPSHQVTQMGQEVILRCVPISNHLYFYWYRQILGQKVEFLVSFYNNEISEKSEIFDDQFSVERPDGSNFTLKIRSTKLEDSAMYFCASSHSVWDLRPTGELFFGEGSRLTVL.

The V and J genes are TRBV5-1 and TRBJ1-5; perhaps TRBD1 as D (6 bases). Deletions cut 4 bases from V and 1 base from J, with 12 bases between. The CDR3 has 15 amino acids. Germline-derived CDR1 and CDR2 are SGHRS and YFSETQ. The CDR3 here is CASSHGGASNQPQHF. CDR3 in DNA: TGCGCCAGCAGCCACGGGGGGGCGAGCAATCAGCCCCAGCATTTT.